Below are 16 T cell receptor beta chains sequenced from a single sample in a study of blood T cell repertoires in COVID-19. Repertoires were generated with immunoSEQ multiplex PCR, while TCRdb's copy carries only in-frame clones and drops some. This sample has fewer than 150,000 clones; more than 80% occur once, and the top ten carry around 4.5%. Sequenced input: peripheral blood. Receptors originate from a human donor in a cohort sampled during active COVID-19.

The chain has TRBV19 and TRBJ2-1; 10 bases agree with TRBD1. CDR1 and CDR2 from the germline V gene are LNHDA and SQIVND (reference sequence). V shed 5 bases and J 5 bases; nucleotides not matched to a gene: 9. This CDR3 comprises 16 residues. The CDR3 region is CASSASGTGANNEQFF. As DNA, the CDR3 is TGTGCCAGTAGTGCGTCCGGGACAGGGGCTAACAATGAGCAGTTCTTC.

The rearrangement links TRBV7-2 to TRBJ1-6, with a possible D match to TRBD1 (5 bases). With 5 bases removed from V and 6 bases from J, the gap between germline ends came to 20 bases. The germline V gene encodes CDR1 SGHTA and CDR2 FQGNSA. The CDR3 consists of 17 residues. The CDR3: CASSPGDRGPRNSPLHF. For the CDR3, the DNA is TGTGCCAGCAGCCCGGGAGATCGGGGACCTCGTAATTCACCCCTCCACTTT.

The chain employs TRBV30 and TRBJ1-1; 8 bases are a match to TRBD1. Trimming removed 0 bases from V and 10 bases from J; junction bases left unmatched: 10. There are 14 residues in the CDR3. Germline-derived CDR1 and CDR2 are GTSNPN and SVGIG (reference sequence). For the CDR3, the DNA is TGTGCCTGGAGTGTACTCGGCAGGGGGCTGAGAGCTTTCTTT. This gives the protein CAWSVLGRGLRAFF.

This clone was seen a handful of times. Other nucleotide sequences in the sample specify the same CDR3. This sequence joins TRBV2 and TRBJ2-3; D unresolved. Trimming stripped 1 base from V and 2 bases from J, with 7 bases between. Germline V gene data show CDR1 as SNHLY and CDR2 as FYNNEI. The CDR3 totals 14 residues. CDR3: CASSEVANTDTQYF. CDR3 DNA: TGTGCCAGCAGTGAAGTGGCCAACACAGATACGCAGTATTTT.

The rearrangement links TRBV4-3 to TRBJ2-7; D perhaps matches TRBD1 (6 bases). Germline CDR1 is LGHNA and CDR2 is YSLEER. The length of the CDR3 is 16 residues. The V end lost 0 bases, the J end lost 2 bases, and 14 bases lay between the germline ends. The CDR3 spells CASSQDLGTRAYEQYF. CDR3 coding DNA: TGCGCCAGCAGCCAAGATCTAGGGACACGGGCCTACGAGCAGTACTTC.

This clone was picked up one time. The chain links TRBV10-3 to TRBJ2-3; D is possibly TRBD1 (5 bases). Germline V gene sequence: CDR1 ENHRY, CDR2 SYGVKD. The CDR3 runs to 13 residues. V lost 6 bases, J lost 4 bases, and 11 bases lay in between. The CDR3, as DNA: TGTGCCATCAGCGGTAAGACAGCAGATACGCAGTATTTT. It encodes CAISGKTADTQYF.

This chain links TRBV9 with TRBJ2-1; 10 bases agree with TRBD2. The CDR3 contains 16 residues. The germline V gene has CDR1 SGDLS and CDR2 YYNGEE. V shed 3 bases, J shed 7 bases, and the junction held 10 bases outside the gene matches. CDR3 bases: TGTGCCAGCAGCGCCCAAGCGGGAGGGCCCGGGAATGAGCAGTTCTTC. Amino acids: CASSAQAGGPGNEQFF. Filled out from reference TRBV9 and TRBJ2-1, the complete variable domain reads DSGVTQTPKHLITATGQRVTLRCSPRSGDLSVYWYQQSLDQGLQFLIQYYNGEERAKGNILERFSAQQFPDLHSELNLSSLELGDSALYFCASSAQAGGPGNEQFFGPGTRLTVL.

CDR3 region: CSGRTSGTGELFF. In nucleotides, the CDR3 is TGCAGCGGACGGACTAGCGGGACCGGGGAGCTGTTTTTT. The chain combines TRBV29-1 with TRBJ2-2, with TRBD2 identical over 11 bases. CDR3 length equals 13 residues. Germline V CDR1 and CDR2: SQVTM, ANQGSEA. With V trimmed by 7 bases and J by 5 bases, 3 bases remained unmatched.

This clone was found once. The chain uses TRBV11-2 and TRBJ1-5, with D unresolved. V lost 1 base to trimming and J lost 6 bases, with 10 bases between them. The germline CDR1 and CDR2 sequences are SGHAT and FQNNGV. The CDR3 runs to 14 residues. The CDR3 reads CASSLGSEFQPQHF. In nucleotides, the CDR3 is TGTGCCAGCAGCTTAGGCTCGGAGTTTCAGCCCCAGCATTTT.

This rearrangement joins TRBV3-1 (or the pseudogene TRBV3-2) to TRBJ1-3; 7 bases are a match to TRBD1. Germline CDR1 LGHDT, CDR2 YNNKEL (reference sequence). This CDR3 region has 19 residues. With 2 bases clipped from V and 3 bases from J, the junction kept 16 bases outside the gene matches. In DNA, the CDR3 is TGTGCCAGCAGCCAAAAAATCCGAGGACAGGAGAAAATTGGAAACACCATATATTTT. It yields the protein CASSQKIRGQEKIGNTIYF.

This chain connects TRBV6-5 to TRBJ2-7; possibly TRBD1 for D (6 bases). The germline V gene encodes CDR1 MNHEY and CDR2 SVGAGI. CDR3 size: 13 residues. Trimming cost V 8 bases and J 3 bases, with 14 bases left between them. The CDR3 reads CASLTGSLYEQYF. CDR3 DNA: TGTGCCAGCTTAACAGGGAGCCTCTACGAGCAGTACTTC.

The CDR3 sequence: CASRSTGATNEKLFF. CDR3 sequence (DNA): TGTGCCAGCAGATCCACAGGGGCAACTAATGAAAAACTGTTTTTT. V and J are TRBV11-2 and TRBJ1-4, with 7 bases aligning to TRBD1. Germline CDR1 reads SGHAT; CDR2 reads FQNNGV. There are 15 residues in the CDR3. V shed 6 bases and J 0 bases; nucleotides not matched to a gene: 4.

The chain recombines TRBV27 with TRBJ1-1, with 9 bases aligning to TRBD1. After removal of 7 bases from V and 1 base from J, the junction contained 4 bases not matched to a gene. The CDR3 sequence is 14 residues long. Germline V gene sequence: CDR1 MNHEY, CDR2 SMNVEV (reference sequence). This CDR3 reads CASTDRGPNTEAFF. The CDR3 DNA reads as TGTGCCAGCACGGACAGGGGACCGAACACTGAAGCTTTCTTT.

This chain uses TRBV5-1 with TRBJ1-2; weak D call: TRBD1 (5 bases). Trimming left V 4 bases short and J 5 bases short, with 12 bases between. Germline lookup yields CDR1 SGHRS and CDR2 YFSETQ. The length of the CDR3 is 13 residues. This CDR3 reads CASSARVEYGYTF. The CDR3 coding sequence is TGCGCCAGCAGCGCCAGGGTTGAGTATGGCTACACCTTC.

The V call is TRBV6-1, the J call TRBJ2-3, with TRBD2 as a possible D gene (7 bases). V was cut by 1 base and J by 3 bases, with 14 bases left in between. Germline lookup yields CDR1 MNHNS and CDR2 SASEGT. CDR3 length: 16 residues. In DNA form, the CDR3 reads TGTGCCAGCAGTGAAGGTCGGGGGGCAAGTACAGATACGCAGTATTTT. This codes for CASSEGRGASTDTQYF.

V usage is TRBV20-1 and J usage is TRBJ2-3; 8 nucleotides line up with TRBD2. Germline CDR1 is DFQATT and CDR2 is SNEGSKA (reference sequence). The CDR3 totals 15 residues. J was trimmed by 2 bases and V by 3 bases; bases with no gene match: 7. This chain's CDR3 is CSASLGGGSTDTQYF. Here the CDR3 DNA reads TGCAGTGCTAGTTTGGGCGGGGGGTCCACAGATACGCAGTATTTT.